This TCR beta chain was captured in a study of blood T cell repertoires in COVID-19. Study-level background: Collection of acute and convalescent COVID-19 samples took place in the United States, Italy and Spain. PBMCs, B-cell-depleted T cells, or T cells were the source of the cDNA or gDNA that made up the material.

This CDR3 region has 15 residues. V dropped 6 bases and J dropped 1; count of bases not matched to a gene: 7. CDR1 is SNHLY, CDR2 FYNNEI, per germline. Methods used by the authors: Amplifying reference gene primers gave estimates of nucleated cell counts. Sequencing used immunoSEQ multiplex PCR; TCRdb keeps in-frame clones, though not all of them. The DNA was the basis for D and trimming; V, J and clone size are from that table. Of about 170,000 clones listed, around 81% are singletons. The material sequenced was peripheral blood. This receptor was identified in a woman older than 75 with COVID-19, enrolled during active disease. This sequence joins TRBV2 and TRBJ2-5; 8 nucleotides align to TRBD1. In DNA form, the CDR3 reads TGTGCCAGCAGAGGGGACAGGATAACCCAAGAGACCCAGTACTTC. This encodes CASRGDRITQETQYF. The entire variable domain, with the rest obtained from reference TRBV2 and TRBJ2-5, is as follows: EPEVTQTPSHQVTQMGQEVILRCVPISNHLYFYWYRQILGQKVEFLVSFYNNEISEKSEIFDDQFSVERPDGSNFTLKIRSTKLEDSAMYFCASRGDRITQETQYFGPGTRLLVL.